This TCR beta chain was captured by sequencing in a study of response to subunit inactivated influenza vaccine. Study-level findings and limits: After each seasonal influenza vaccination, few new T cells are recruited, the authors suggested.

TCRdb reprocessed the RT-PCR reads with MiXCR, giving one entry per CDR3 protein. The table has roughly 760,000 distinct CDR3 sequences, roughly 20% seen once; the top ten hold approximately 10%. In the case of this clonotype: As yet, its antigen is unknown.

Germline loops: CDR1 MNHNS, CDR2 SASEGT. The CDR3 loop spans 15 amino acids. The ends were cut back, 5 bases at V and 2 bases at J, with 16 bases in the middle. This clonotype was sampled from a man aged 45-65 years who received an inactivated influenza vaccine. This chain links TRBV6-1 with TRBJ2-7; tentative D call: TRBD1 (6 bases). The starting material was PBMCs from blood, obtained roughly 5 days after vaccination. The CDR3 spells CASSKTGFAPYEQYF. The CDR3 nucleotides are TGTGCCAGCAGTAAAACAGGGTTCGCTCCCTACGAGCAGTACTTC.